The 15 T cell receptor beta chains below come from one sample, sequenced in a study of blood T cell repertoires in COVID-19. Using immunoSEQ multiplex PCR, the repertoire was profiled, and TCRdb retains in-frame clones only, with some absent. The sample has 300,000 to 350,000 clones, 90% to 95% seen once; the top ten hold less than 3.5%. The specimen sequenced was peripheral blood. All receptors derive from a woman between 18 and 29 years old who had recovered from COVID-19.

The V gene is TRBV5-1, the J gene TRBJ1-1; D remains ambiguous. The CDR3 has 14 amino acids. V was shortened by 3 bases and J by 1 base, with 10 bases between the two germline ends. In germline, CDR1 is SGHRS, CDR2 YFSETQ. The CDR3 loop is CASSSRRANTEAFF. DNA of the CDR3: TGCGCCAGCAGCTCAAGAAGAGCGAACACTGAAGCTTTCTTT.

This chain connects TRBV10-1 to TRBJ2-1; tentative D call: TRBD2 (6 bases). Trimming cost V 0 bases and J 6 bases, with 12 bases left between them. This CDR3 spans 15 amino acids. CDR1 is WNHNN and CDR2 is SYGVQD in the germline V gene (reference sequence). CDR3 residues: CASSESYQAGNEQFF. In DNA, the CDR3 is TGCGCCAGCAGTGAGTCGTACCAAGCGGGCAATGAGCAGTTCTTC.

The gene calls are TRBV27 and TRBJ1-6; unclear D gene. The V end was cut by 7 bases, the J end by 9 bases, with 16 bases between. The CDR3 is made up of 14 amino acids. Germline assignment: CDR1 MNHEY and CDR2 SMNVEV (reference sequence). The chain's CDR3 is CASTPRGGGSPLHF. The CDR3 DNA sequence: TGTGCCAGCACCCCTCGTGGTGGCGGTTCACCCCTCCACTTT.

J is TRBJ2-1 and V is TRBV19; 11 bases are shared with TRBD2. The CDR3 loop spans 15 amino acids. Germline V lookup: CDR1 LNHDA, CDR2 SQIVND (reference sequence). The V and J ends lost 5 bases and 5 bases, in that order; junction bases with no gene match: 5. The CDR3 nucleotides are TGTGCCAGTAGTGCCGGACTAGCGGGTGACAATGAGCAGTTCTTC. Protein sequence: CASSAGLAGDNEQFF.

CDR3 coding DNA: TGTGCCAGCAGCTTATTCGGCGGAAAGAACACTGAAGCTTTCTTT. It specifies CASSLFGGKNTEAFF. J is TRBJ1-1 and V is TRBV11-2, with unresolved D. CDR1 and CDR2 (germline): SGHAT, FQNNGV. Deletions cut 2 bases from V and 1 base from J, with 11 bases between. The CDR3 sequence is 15 residues long.

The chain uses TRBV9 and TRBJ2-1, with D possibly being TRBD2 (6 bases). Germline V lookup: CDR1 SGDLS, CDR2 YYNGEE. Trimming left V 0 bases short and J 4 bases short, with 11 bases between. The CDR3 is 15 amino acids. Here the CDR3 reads CASSVAGSGYNEQFF. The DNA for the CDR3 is TGTGCCAGCAGCGTAGCCGGGAGTGGATACAATGAGCAGTTCTTC.

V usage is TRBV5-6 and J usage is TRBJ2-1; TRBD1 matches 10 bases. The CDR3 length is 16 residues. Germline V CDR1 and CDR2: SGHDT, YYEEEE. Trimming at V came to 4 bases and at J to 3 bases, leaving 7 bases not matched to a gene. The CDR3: CASSNLRDRGYNEQFF. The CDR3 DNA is TGTGCCAGCAGCAATCTTCGGGACAGGGGCTACAATGAGCAGTTCTTC.

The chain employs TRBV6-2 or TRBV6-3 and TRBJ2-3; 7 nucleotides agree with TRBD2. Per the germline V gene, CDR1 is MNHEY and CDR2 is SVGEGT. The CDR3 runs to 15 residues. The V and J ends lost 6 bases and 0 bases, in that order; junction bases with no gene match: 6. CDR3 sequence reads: CASSIGLGSTDTQYF. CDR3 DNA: TGTGCCAGCAGCATAGGACTAGGAAGCACAGATACGCAGTATTTT.

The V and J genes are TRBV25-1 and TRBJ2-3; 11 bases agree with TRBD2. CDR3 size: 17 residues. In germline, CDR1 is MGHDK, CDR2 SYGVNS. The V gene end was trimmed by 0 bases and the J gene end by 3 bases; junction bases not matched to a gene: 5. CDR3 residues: CASSEYKGTSGTDTQYF. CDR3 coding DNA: TGTGCCAGCAGTGAATATAAGGGGACTAGCGGAACAGATACGCAGTATTTT.

This CDR3 reads CASSWTGGGEKLFF. For the CDR3, the DNA is TGTGCCAGCAGTTGGACAGGGGGAGGTGAAAAACTGTTTTTT. V gene TRBV6-1 combines with J gene TRBJ1-4; the match to TRBD1 covers 10 bases. The CDR3 is 14 residues long. Germline loops: CDR1 MNHNS, CDR2 SASEGT. The ends lost 5 bases at V and 7 bases at J; junction bases unmatched: 4.

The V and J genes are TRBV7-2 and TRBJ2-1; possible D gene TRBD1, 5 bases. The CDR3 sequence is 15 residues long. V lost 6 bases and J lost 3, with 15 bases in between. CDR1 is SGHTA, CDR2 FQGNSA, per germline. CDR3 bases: TGTGCCAGCAGGCTACAGGTAACCGTCTACAATGAGCAGTTCTTC. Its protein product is CASRLQVTVYNEQFF.

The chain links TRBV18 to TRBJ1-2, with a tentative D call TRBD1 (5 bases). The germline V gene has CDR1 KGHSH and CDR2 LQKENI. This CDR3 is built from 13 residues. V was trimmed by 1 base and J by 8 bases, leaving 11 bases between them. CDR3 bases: TGTGCCAGCTCACCACGGGGGGAGAGCGGCTACACCTTC. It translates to CASSPRGESGYTF.

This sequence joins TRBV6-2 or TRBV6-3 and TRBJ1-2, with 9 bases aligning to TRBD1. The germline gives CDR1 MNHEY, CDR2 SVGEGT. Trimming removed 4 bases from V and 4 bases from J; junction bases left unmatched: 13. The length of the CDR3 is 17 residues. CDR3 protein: CASSSGTGLLAGYGYTF. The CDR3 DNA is TGTGCCAGCAGTTCCGGGACAGGGCTTTTGGCTGGCTATGGCTACACCTTC.

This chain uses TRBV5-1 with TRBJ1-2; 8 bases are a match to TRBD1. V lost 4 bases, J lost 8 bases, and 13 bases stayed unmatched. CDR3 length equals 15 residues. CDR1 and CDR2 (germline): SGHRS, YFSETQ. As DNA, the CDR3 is TGCGCCAGCAGCCCACAGACCGGACAGGGACGGGGCTACACCTTC. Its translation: CASSPQTGQGRGYTF.

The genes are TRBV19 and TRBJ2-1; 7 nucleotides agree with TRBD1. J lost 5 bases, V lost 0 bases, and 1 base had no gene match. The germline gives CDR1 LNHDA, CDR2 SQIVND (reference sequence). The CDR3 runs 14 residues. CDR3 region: CASSIERGHNEQFF. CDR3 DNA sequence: TGTGCCAGTAGTATAGAGAGGGGGCACAATGAGCAGTTCTTC.